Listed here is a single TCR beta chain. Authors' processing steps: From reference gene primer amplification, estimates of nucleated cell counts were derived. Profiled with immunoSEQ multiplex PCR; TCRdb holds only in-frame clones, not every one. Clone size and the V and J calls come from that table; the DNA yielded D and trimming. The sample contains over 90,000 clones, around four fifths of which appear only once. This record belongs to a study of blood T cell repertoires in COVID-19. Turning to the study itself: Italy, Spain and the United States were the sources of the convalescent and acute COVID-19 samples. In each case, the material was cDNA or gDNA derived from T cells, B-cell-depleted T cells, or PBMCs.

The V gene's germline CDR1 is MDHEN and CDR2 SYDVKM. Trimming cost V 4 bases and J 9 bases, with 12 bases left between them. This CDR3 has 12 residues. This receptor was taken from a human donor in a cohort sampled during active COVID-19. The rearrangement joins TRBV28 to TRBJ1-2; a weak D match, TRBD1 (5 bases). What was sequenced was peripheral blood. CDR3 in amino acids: CASSSQGRRYTF. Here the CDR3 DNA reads TGTGCCAGCAGTTCTCAGGGTAGGCGCTACACCTTC.